This T cell receptor (beta chain) was captured by sequencing in a study of T cell responses to AZD1222 COVID-19 vaccine. Regarding the study as a whole: When two AZD1222 doses had been given, Spike-specific TCR breadth and depth rose. Along spike, vaccine-associated CD4 TCRs were found throughout, with dominance at 160-218 and 743-854. Donors were chiefly white British, with a greater number of females, and clonal diversity was perhaps underestimated.

The V end was cut by 2 bases, the J end by 4 bases, with 14 bases between. CDR1 LGHDT and CDR2 YNNKEL come from the germline V gene (reference sequence). The CDR3 loop spans 15 amino acids. TCRdb's table, derived via immunoSEQ multiplex PCR, lists solely in-frame clones and lacks some. In the table there are approximately 150,000 clones, 88% of which are singletons. Note on this clone: The antigen is not known.

The chain uses TRBV3-1 (or the pseudogene TRBV3-2) and TRBJ1-2; a possible D gene is TRBD1 (5 bases). This sample comprised peripheral blood, obtained on day 0 of MenACWY control vaccination. This clonotype originated in an adult in good health. CDR3 in DNA: TGTGCCAGCAGCCAATCGGACCAGGGCGGCTATGGCTACACCTTC. It specifies CASSQSDQGGYGYTF.